This T cell receptor (beta chain) appears in the sequencing data of a study of T cell responses to AZD1222 COVID-19 vaccine. Study at large: Second-dose timings of about 4 or about 12 weeks were pooled. Study observations and caveats: Donors were chiefly white British, with a greater number of females, and clonal diversity was perhaps underestimated. Spike-specific TCR breadth and depth were elevated following two AZD1222 doses. Samples come after the peak T cell response, not at day 14.

The method was immunoSEQ multiplex PCR; TCRdb's version includes in-frame clones alone and lacks a portion of them. This table holds 150,000 to 200,000 clones, almost 95% found once. Germline values: CDR1 MNHEY, CDR2 SMNVEV (reference sequence). The CDR3 has 14 residues. Trimming took 5 bases from V and 5 from J, leaving 16 bases between them. With regard to this clone: Its specificity is not known.

The chain recombines TRBV27 with TRBJ2-7, with D tentatively TRBD2 (6 bases). This TCR was sampled from an adult in good health. Sequencing used peripheral blood, obtained on day 0 of AZD1222 vaccination. CDR3 sequence reads: CASSPNIGGHEQYF. Written as DNA, the CDR3 is TGTGCCAGCAGTCCTAACATCGGGGGACACGAGCAGTACTTC.